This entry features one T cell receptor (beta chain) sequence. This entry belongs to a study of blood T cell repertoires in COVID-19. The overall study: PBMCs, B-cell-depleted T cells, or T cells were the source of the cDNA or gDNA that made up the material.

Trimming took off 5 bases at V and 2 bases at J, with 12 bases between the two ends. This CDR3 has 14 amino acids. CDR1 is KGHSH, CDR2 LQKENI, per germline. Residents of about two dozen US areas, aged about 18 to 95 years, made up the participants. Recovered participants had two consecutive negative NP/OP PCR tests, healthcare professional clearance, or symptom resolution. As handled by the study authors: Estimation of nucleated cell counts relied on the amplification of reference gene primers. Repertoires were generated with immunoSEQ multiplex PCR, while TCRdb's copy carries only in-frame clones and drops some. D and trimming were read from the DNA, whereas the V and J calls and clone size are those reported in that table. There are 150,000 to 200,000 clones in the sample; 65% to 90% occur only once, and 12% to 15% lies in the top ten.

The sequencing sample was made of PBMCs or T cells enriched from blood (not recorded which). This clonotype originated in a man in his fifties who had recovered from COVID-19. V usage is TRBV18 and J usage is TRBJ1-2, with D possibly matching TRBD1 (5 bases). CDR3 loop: CASSDGQGNYGYTF. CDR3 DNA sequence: TGTGCCAGCTCAGACGGGCAGGGAAACTATGGCTACACCTTC.